The rows below give T cell receptor beta chains drawn from one sample of a study of immune evolution from preneoplasia to lung adenocarcinoma. Clones were read by immunoSEQ multiplex PCR, and TCRdb kept only the in-frame ones, dropping some. The table has some 7,000 clones, roughly 75% seen once. Sequenced: FFPE adjacent normal lung tissue. The receptors originated from a person aged 60-79 years with lung adenocarcinoma. CDR3s include the opening cysteine and the closing phenylalanine or tryptophan. The D gene is left open where the match is weak. Size is omitted from some rows. Given values are once, few, many or a class for expanded clones.

abundance | j_gene | v_gene | d_gene | CDR3aa | CDR3nt
- | TRBJ2-7 | TRBV9 | TRBD2 | CASSVGASGEQYF | TGTGCCAGCAGCGTCGGGGCTAGCGGCGAGCAGTACTTC
- | TRBJ2-7 | TRBV10-1 | - | CASSEFQGGYEQYF | TGCGCCAGCAGTGAATTCCAGGGGGGCTACGAGCAGTACTTC
- | TRBJ2-1 | TRBV7-2 | TRBD2 | CASSPLAGAYNEQFF | TGTGCCAGCAGCCCACTAGCGGGAGCCTACAATGAGCAGTTCTTC
- | TRBJ2-5 | TRBV5-1 | TRBD1 | CASSWTGSETQYF | TGCGCCAGCAGCTGGACAGGGTCCGAGACCCAGTACTTC
- | TRBJ1-4 | TRBV28 | TRBD1 | CASNVQGGEKLFF | TGTGCCAGCAATGTGCAGGGGGGTGAAAAACTGTTTTTT
- | TRBJ2-4 | TRBV28 | - | CASSLGSLDIQYF | TGTGCCAGCAGTTTAGGCAGTTTGGACATTCAGTACTTC
- | TRBJ1-4 | TRBV6-5 | - | CASSYREGEKLFF | TGTGCCAGCAGTTACCGGGAAGGTGAAAAACTGTTTTTT
- | TRBJ2-1 | TRBV30 | TRBD2 | CAWIGTSGRVGEQFF | TGTGCCTGGATAGGGACTAGCGGGAGGGTCGGTGAGCAGTTCTTC
- | TRBJ2-1 | TRBV5-1 | - | CASSLGLRDNEQFF | TGCGCCAGCAGCTTGGGACTCAGGGACAATGAGCAGTTCTTC
once | TRBJ2-5 | TRBV20-1 | - | CPDVRRETQYF | TGCCCCGATGTCCGGCGGGAGACCCAGTACTTC
- | TRBJ2-2 | TRBV27 | - | CASSPGDLNTGELFF | TGTGCCAGCAGCCCAGGGGACTTGAACACCGGGGAGCTGTTTTTT
- | TRBJ2-6 | TRBV4-1 | - | CASSPPSGNGANVLTF | TGCGCCAGCAGCCCCCCCTCAGGGAACGGGGCCAACGTCCTGACTTTC
- | TRBJ2-1 | TRBV5-1 | - | CASSFTGIGGGRNEQFF | TGCGCCAGCAGCTTTACCGGGATTGGGGGAGGAAGGAATGAGCAGTTCTTC
- | TRBJ2-5 | TRBV5-6 | - | CASSELGEQETQYF | TGTGCCAGCAGCGAGTTGGGGGAACAAGAGACCCAGTACTTC
once | TRBJ2-1 | TRBV25-1 | TRBD2 | CASSAWSGVTYNEQFF | TGTGCCAGCAGTGCCTGGAGCGGGGTTACCTACAATGAGCAGTTCTTC
- | TRBJ2-7 | TRBV7-6 | - | CASSPGQRIYEQYF | TGTGCCAGCAGCCCGGGACAACGCATCTACGAGCAGTACTTC
once | TRBJ2-7 | TRBV30 | TRBD1 | CAWRSNRGPPYEQYF | TGTGCCTGGAGATCCAACAGGGGTCCCCCCTACGAGCAGTACTTC
- | TRBJ2-3 | TRBV4-1 | TRBD2 | CASSQRIGLAGTDTQYF | TGCGCCAGCAGCCAAAGAATCGGACTAGCGGGCACAGATACGCAGTATTTT
- | TRBJ2-7 | TRBV5-1 | - | CASSSREDRSYEQYF | TGCGCCAGCAGCTCCAGGGAGGATCGCTCCTACGAGCAGTACTTC
- | TRBJ1-5 | TRBV10-3 | - | CAISEDDRYQPQHF | TGTGCCATCAGTGAGGATGACAGATATCAGCCCCAGCATTTT
- | TRBJ2-7 | TRBV10-1 | - | CASSDAGADGYEQYF | TGCGCCAGCAGTGATGCGGGGGCAGATGGCTACGAGCAGTACTTC
once | TRBJ2-7 | TRBV25-1 | TRBD2 | CASSGGAYEQYF | TGTGCCAGCTCGGGGGGGGCCTACGAGCAGTACTTC
- | TRBJ2-5 | TRBV27 | - | CASTGPEETQYF | TGTGCCAGCACCGGTCCGGAGGAGACCCAGTACTTC
few | TRBJ2-7 | TRBV14 | - | CASSHPPGTTSYEQYF | TGTGCCAGCAGCCATCCACCCGGGACAACTTCCTACGAGCAGTACTTC
- | TRBJ2-5 | TRBV6-5 | TRBD2 | CASSYSGGLGETQYF | TGTGCCAGCAGTTATAGCGGGGGGCTCGGAGAGACCCAGTACTTC